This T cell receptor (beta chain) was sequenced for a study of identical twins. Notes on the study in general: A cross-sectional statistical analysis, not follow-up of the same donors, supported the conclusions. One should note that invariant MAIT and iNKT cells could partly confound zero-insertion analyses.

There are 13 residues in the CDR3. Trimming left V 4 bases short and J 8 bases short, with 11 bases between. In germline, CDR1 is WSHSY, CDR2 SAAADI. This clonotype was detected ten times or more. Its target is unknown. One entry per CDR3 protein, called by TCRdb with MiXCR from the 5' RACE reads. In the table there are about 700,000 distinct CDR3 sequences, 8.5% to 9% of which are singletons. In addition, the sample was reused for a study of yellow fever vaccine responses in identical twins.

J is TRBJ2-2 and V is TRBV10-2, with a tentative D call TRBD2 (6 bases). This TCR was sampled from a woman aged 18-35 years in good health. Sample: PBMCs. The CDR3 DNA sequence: TGCGCCAGCAGTGCGGGGCGGGGAGGGGAGCTGTTTTTT. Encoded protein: CASSAGRGGELFF.